This entry lists 21 T cell receptor beta chains sequenced from one sample in a study of shared clonotypes between healthy human individuals. Positive CCR7 selection of CD45RO-negative cells yielded the naive CD8 cells, and terminally differentiated effector memory CD45RA+ cells were excluded. Only in-frame clones appear in the TCRdb table, and some are missing; sequencing was by immunoSEQ multiplex PCR. Here the sample spans some 600,000 clones, around 96% being singletons. The sequencing sample was made of naive CD8+ T cells sorted from blood. These receptors all stem from a woman under 40 in good health.

J is TRBJ2-7 and V is TRBV5-1, with D uncertain. The CDR3 has 14 residues. V was shortened by 4 bases and J by 2 bases, with 13 bases between the two germline ends. CDR1 is SGHRS and CDR2 is YFSETQ in the germline V gene. The CDR3 protein is CASSPGRGPYEQYF. The CDR3 DNA follows: TGCGCCAGCAGCCCGGGCCGCGGTCCCTACGAGCAGTACTTC.

This chain uses TRBV6-5 with TRBJ2-7, with TRBD1 matching over 9 bases. CDR3 length: 14 residues. The V segment lost 5 bases and the J segment 3 bases; nucleotides outside the gene matches: 5. Germline V lookup: CDR1 MNHEY, CDR2 SVGAGI. The DNA for the CDR3 is TGTGCCAGCAGTGCCAGGACAGGGGTCTACGAGCAGTACTTC. Protein: CASSARTGVYEQYF.

This chain uses TRBV6-5 with TRBJ2-2, with a possible D match to TRBD1 (6 bases). V was trimmed by 8 bases and J by 9 bases, leaving 13 bases between them. The germline gives CDR1 MNHEY, CDR2 SVGAGI. The CDR3 loop spans 12 amino acids. The DNA of the CDR3 is TGTGCCAGCCGAGCAGGGGAACGGGAGCTGTTTTTT. Its protein is CASRAGERELFF.

The chain employs TRBV28 and TRBJ1-1; TRBD1 is a possible D gene (5 bases). V lost 3 bases, J lost 3 bases, and 11 bases lay in between. CDR1 is MDHEN and CDR2 is SYDVKM in the germline V gene. This CDR3 contains 14 residues. Here the CDR3 reads CASSFIEGYTEAFF. The DNA of the CDR3 is TGTGCCAGCAGTTTTATCGAGGGGTACACTGAAGCTTTCTTT.

The chain's CDR3 is CASSSPRVEQYF. The CDR3 DNA reads TGTGCCAGCAGCTCCCCCAGGGTAGAGCAGTACTTC. This chain connects TRBV7-9 to TRBJ2-7; D is perhaps TRBD1 (5 bases). Germline CDR1 SEHNR, CDR2 FQNEAQ (reference sequence). The CDR3 consists of 12 residues. The V end lost 4 bases, the J end lost 7 bases, and 11 bases lay between the germline ends.

The chain employs TRBV4-1 and TRBJ1-2; D is perhaps TRBD1 (5 bases). This CDR3 has 16 amino acids. Germline lookup yields CDR1 MGHRA and CDR2 YSYEKL. Trimming took 4 bases from V and 7 from J, leaving 22 bases between them. CDR3 coding DNA: TGCGCCAGCAGCCTTACAGGAAGCCAACTCGGCCGTGGCTACACCTTC. It specifies CASSLTGSQLGRGYTF.

The chain carries TRBV27 and TRBJ1-2; weak D call: TRBD1 (5 bases). Germline V gene lookup returns CDR1 MNHEY and CDR2 SMNVEV (reference sequence). The CDR3 has 15 amino acids. The V end lost 9 bases, the J end lost 0 bases, and 17 bases lay between the germline ends. In DNA form, the CDR3 reads TGTGCCAGTTGGACAAGCGCCCTGTCTAACTATGGCTACACCTTC. Its translation is CASWTSALSNYGYTF.

The chain carries TRBV28 and TRBJ2-7; D call uncertain. The germline gives CDR1 MDHEN, CDR2 SYDVKM. Trimming cost V 3 bases and J 0 bases, with 9 bases left between them. CDR3 size: 14 residues. The CDR3 DNA follows: TGTGCCAGCAGTTTGCCAGGAATCTCCTACGAGCAGTACTTC. This sequence encodes CASSLPGISYEQYF.

V and J are TRBV29-1 and TRBJ2-1; D could derive from TRBD1 or TRBD2 (5 bases each). V dropped 3 bases and J dropped 0 bases, with 15 bases sitting between them. CDR1 SQVTM and CDR2 ANQGSEA come from the germline V gene. There are 16 residues in the CDR3. The CDR3 DNA sequence: TGCAGCGTTGAGGGGGACGGGGTTTTCTCCTACAATGAGCAGTTCTTC. Encoded protein: CSVEGDGVFSYNEQFF.

The V call is TRBV27, the J call TRBJ2-1, with TRBD1 identical over 8 bases. Trimming at V came to 7 bases and at J to 2 bases, leaving 4 bases not matched to a gene. CDR1 is MNHEY and CDR2 is SMNVEV in the germline V gene (reference sequence). The CDR3 totals 14 residues. CDR3 amino acids: CASTNRGTYNEQFF. The DNA of the CDR3 is TGTGCCAGCACAAACAGGGGGACCTACAATGAGCAGTTCTTC.

As concerns this clone: Other DNA sequences in this sample translate to the same CDR3. The chain has TRBV9 and TRBJ1-1, with unresolved D. This CDR3 region has 13 residues. In germline, CDR1 is SGDLS, CDR2 YYNGEE. Between the trimmed V and J ends, which lost 3 bases and 0 bases, there was a span of 6 bases. In nucleotides, the CDR3 is TGTGCCAGCAGCGCGGGCATGAACACTGAAGCTTTCTTT. Protein sequence: CASSAGMNTEAFF.

The table lists this clone with a count of one. The J gene is TRBJ1-2, the V gene TRBV14; D gene ambiguous. This CDR3 has 17 residues. V shed 3 bases and J shed 0 bases, with 17 bases lying between them. CDR1 is SGHDN and CDR2 is FVKESK in the germline V gene. CDR3 amino acids: CASSQPNPRRPNYGYTF. For the CDR3, the DNA is TGTGCCAGCAGCCAGCCAAATCCCCGCAGACCTAACTATGGCTACACCTTC.

The gene calls are TRBV28 and TRBJ2-3, with TRBD1 matching over 9 bases. J lost 3 bases, V lost 5 bases, and 12 bases had no gene match. Germline CDR1 and CDR2: MDHEN and SYDVKM. The CDR3 extends over 17 amino acids. The CDR3 DNA is TGTGCCAGCAGTCTACCCCGGACAGGGGAATATACAGATACGCAGTATTTT. Its protein product is CASSLPRTGEYTDTQYF.

This chain connects TRBV2 to TRBJ2-5; D is possibly TRBD2 (6 bases). The J call could be wrong; TRBJ2-7 is a better fit for the DNA end. The CDR3 loop spans 15 amino acids. Germline CDR1 and CDR2: SNHLY and FYNNEI. CDR3 residues: CASTVGRDGAYEQYF. CDR3 coding DNA: TGTGCCAGCACAGTTGGGCGGGATGGAGCCTACGAGCAGTACTTC.

J is TRBJ2-4 and V is TRBV10-3, with D uncertain. Germline lookup yields CDR1 ENHRY and CDR2 SYGVKD. Trimming removed 0 bases from V and 7 bases from J, with 4 bases in between. The CDR3 has 12 amino acids. The CDR3 loop is CAISESQNIQYF. The CDR3 coding sequence is TGTGCCATCAGTGAGTCGCAGAACATTCAGTACTTC.

The chain employs TRBV30 and TRBJ2-2; 9 bases agree with TRBD2. Per the germline V gene, CDR1 is GTSNPN and CDR2 is SVGIG (reference sequence). This CDR3 contains 14 residues. Trimming removed 3 bases from V and 6 bases from J; junction bases left unmatched: 5. CDR3 residues: CAWRVSGSPGELFF. In DNA form, the CDR3 reads TGTGCCTGGAGGGTTAGCGGGAGTCCCGGGGAGCTGTTTTTT.

The CDR3 DNA reads as TGTGCCAGCAGTTGGGGACAGGTGGTTTCGACTGAAGCTTTCTTT. It codes for CASSWGQVVSTEAFF. This chain links TRBV27 with TRBJ1-1, with 8 bases aligning to TRBD1. In germline, CDR1 is MNHEY, CDR2 SMNVEV (reference sequence). CDR3 size: 15 residues. V gave up 4 bases and J gave up 5 bases; unmatched junction bases: 9.

The genes are TRBV7-9 and TRBJ2-7; no firm D call. This CDR3 is built from 14 residues. Trimming shortened V by 5 bases and J by 1 base, and 12 bases separated the two germline ends. The germline gives CDR1 SEHNR, CDR2 FQNEAQ (reference sequence). This chain's CDR3 is CASSPLDGSYEQYF. CDR3 nucleotides: TGTGCCAGCAGCCCCCTCGATGGTTCCTACGAGCAGTACTTC.

The V gene is TRBV28, the J gene TRBJ2-2, with TRBD2 matching over 7 bases. V lost 7 bases and J lost 9; bases outside the gene matches: 11. The CDR3 covers 14 residues. Germline V CDR1 and CDR2: MDHEN, SYDVKM. The CDR3 nucleotides read TGTGCCAGCAACTTCCGGGACTACTCCCGGGAGCTGTTTTTT. Its protein is CASNFRDYSRELFF.

This chain connects TRBV27 to TRBJ1-5; a weak D match, TRBD1 (5 bases). Germline lookup yields CDR1 MNHEY and CDR2 SMNVEV (reference sequence). The CDR3 loop spans 13 amino acids. Trimming pared 7 bases from V and 7 bases from J, leaving 14 bases between. This chain's CDR3 is CASTARAGQPQHF. The DNA of the CDR3 is TGTGCCAGCACCGCCAGGGCCGGGCAGCCCCAGCATTTT.

The V call is TRBV20-1, the J call TRBJ2-1; D might be TRBD1 (6 bases). The length of the CDR3 is 11 residues. The V end was cut by 5 bases, the J end by 9 bases, with 11 bases between. Per the germline V gene, CDR1 is DFQATT and CDR2 is SNEGSKA (reference sequence). The CDR3 DNA sequence: TGCAGTGCTTACAGGGTGGCTGAGCAGTTCTTC. The encoded protein is CSAYRVAEQFF.